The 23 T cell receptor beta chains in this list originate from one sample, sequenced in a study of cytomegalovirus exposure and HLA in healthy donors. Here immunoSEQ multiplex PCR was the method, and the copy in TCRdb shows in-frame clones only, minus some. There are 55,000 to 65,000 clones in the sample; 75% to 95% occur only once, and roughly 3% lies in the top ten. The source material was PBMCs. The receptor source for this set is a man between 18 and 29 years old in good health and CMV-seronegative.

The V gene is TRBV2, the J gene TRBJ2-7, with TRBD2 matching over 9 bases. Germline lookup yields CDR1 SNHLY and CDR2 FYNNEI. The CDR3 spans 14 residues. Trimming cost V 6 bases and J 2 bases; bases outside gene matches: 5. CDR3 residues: CASRGSGGAYEQYF. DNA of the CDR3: TGTGCCAGCAGGGGTAGCGGGGGAGCCTACGAGCAGTACTTC.

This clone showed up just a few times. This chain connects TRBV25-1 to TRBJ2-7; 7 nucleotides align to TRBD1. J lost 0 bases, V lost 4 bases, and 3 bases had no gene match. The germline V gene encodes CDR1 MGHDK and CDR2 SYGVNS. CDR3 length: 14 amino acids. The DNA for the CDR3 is TGTGCCAGCAGTGCCTGGACAGGCTCCTACGAGCAGTACTTC. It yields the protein CASSAWTGSYEQYF.

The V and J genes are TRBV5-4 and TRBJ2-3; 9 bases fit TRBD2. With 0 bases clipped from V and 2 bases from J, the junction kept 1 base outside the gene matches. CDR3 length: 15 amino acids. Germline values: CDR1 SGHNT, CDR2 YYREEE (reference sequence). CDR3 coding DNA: TGTGCCAGCAGCTTGGTAGCGGGGGTCACAGATACGCAGTATTTT. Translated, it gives CASSLVAGVTDTQYF.

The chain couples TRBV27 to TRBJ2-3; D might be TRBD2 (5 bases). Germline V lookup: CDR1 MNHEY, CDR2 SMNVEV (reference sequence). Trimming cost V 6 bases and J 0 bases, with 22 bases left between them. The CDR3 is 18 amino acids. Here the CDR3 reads CASSLMPWRVTSTDTQYF. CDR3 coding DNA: TGTGCCAGCAGCCTCATGCCTTGGCGGGTCACTAGCACAGATACGCAGTATTTT.

The CDR3 DNA reads TGTGCCAGCAGTTTAGTGGGAGGAGACAATGAGCAGTTCTTC. Translation: CASSLVGGDNEQFF. This rearrangement joins TRBV27 to TRBJ2-1; TRBD2 might be the D (6 bases). CDR1 MNHEY and CDR2 SMNVEV come from the germline V gene (reference sequence). Trimming stripped 2 bases from V and 5 bases from J, with 10 bases between. CDR3 length: 14 amino acids.

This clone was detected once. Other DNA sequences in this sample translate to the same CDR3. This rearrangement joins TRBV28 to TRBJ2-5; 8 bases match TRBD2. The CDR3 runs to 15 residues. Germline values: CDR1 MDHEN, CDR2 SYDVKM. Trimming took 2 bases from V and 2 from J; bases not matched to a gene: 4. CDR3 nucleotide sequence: TGTGCCAGCAGTTTAACTAGCGGAGGTCAAGAGACCCAGTACTTC. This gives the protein CASSLTSGGQETQYF.

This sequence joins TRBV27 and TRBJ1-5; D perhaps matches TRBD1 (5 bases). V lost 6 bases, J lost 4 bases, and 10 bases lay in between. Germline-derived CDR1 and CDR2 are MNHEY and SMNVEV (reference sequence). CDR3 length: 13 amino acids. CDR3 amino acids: CASSGAGNQPQHF. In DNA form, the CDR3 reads TGTGCCAGCAGCGGGGCGGGGAATCAGCCCCAGCATTTT.

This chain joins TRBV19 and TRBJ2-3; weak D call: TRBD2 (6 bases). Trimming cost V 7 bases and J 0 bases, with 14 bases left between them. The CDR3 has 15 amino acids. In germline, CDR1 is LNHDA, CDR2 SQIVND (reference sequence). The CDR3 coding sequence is TGTGCCAGTACGTACGGAGGGTTAAGCACAGATACGCAGTATTTT. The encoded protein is CASTYGGLSTDTQYF. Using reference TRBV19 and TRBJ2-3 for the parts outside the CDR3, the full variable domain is DGGITQSPKYLFRKEGQNVTLSCEQNLNHDAMYWYRQDPGQGLRLIYYSQIVNDFQKGDIAEGYSVSREKKESFPLTVTSAQKNPTAFYLCASTYGGLSTDTQYFGPGTRLTVL.

The CDR3 nucleotides read TGTGCCAGCAGTTTATCGGGACTAGCGGGAGGGCCACGGTCCGGGGAGCTGTTTTTT. As protein: CASSLSGLAGGPRSGELFF. The rearrangement uses TRBV28 and TRBJ2-2; the match to TRBD2 covers 16 bases. From germline, CDR1 is MDHEN and CDR2 SYDVKM. This CDR3 contains 19 residues. V lost 1 base to trimming and J lost 6 bases; unmatched junction nucleotides: 8.

In DNA form, the CDR3 reads TGTGCCAGTAGTATCTATCCAACTTACAATGAGCAGTTCTTC. As protein: CASSIYPTYNEQFF. The chain joins TRBV19 to TRBJ2-1; no reliable D call. This CDR3 comprises 14 residues. V was trimmed by 3 bases and J by 4 bases, leaving 10 bases between them. Germline CDR1 and CDR2: LNHDA and SQIVND (reference sequence).

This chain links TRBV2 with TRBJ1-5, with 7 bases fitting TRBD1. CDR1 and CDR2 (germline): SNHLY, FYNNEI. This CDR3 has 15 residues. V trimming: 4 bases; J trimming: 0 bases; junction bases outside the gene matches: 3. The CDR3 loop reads CASSVGQLSNQPQHF. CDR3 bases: TGTGCCAGCAGTGTGGGACAGCTTAGCAATCAGCCCCAGCATTTT.

CDR3 amino acids: CASSAPLAGGVTGELFF. The CDR3 region has the DNA TGTGCCAGTAGTGCTCCGCTAGCGGGAGGGGTGACCGGGGAGCTGTTTTTT. The chain links TRBV19 to TRBJ2-2; TRBD2 agrees at 12 bases. The junction had 9 bases not matched to a gene; V was cut back by 5 bases and J by 5 bases. This CDR3 spans 17 amino acids. Germline CDR1 and CDR2: LNHDA and SQIVND (reference sequence).

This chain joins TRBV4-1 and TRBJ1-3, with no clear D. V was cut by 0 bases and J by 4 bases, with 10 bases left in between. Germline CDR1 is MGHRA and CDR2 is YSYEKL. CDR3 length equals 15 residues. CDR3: CASSQDEALGNTIYF. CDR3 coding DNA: TGCGCCAGCAGCCAAGATGAGGCCTTGGGAAACACCATATATTTT.

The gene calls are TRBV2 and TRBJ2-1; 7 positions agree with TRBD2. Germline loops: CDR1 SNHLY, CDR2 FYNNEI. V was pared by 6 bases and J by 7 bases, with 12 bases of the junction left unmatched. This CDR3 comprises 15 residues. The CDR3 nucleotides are TGTGCCAGCAGAGATTACCCGGGACTACTAAATGAGCAGTTCTTC. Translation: CASRDYPGLLNEQFF.

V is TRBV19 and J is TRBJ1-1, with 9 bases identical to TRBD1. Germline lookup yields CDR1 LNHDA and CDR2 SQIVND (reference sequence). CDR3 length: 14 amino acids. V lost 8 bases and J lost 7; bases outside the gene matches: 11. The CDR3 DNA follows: TGTGCCAGTGGGGAAGACAGGGGGTCTCGTGAAGCTTTCTTT. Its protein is CASGEDRGSREAFF.

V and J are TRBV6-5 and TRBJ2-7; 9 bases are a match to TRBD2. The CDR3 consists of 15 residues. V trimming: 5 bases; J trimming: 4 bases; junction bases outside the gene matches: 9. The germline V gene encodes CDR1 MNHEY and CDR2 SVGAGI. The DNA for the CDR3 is TGTGCCAGCAGTCAATTAGCGGGAGACGTATACGAGCAGTACTTC. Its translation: CASSQLAGDVYEQYF.

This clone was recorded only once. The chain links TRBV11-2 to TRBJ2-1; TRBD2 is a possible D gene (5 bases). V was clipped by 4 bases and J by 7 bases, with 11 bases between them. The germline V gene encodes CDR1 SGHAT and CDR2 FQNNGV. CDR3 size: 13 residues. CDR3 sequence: CASSYISGNEQFF. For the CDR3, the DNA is TGTGCCAGCAGCTATATTTCGGGGAATGAGCAGTTCTTC.

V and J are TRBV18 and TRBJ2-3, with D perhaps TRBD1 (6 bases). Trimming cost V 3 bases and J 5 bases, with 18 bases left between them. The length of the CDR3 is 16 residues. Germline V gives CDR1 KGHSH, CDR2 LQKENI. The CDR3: CASSPVGSLGGDTQYF. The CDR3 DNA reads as TGTGCCAGCTCACCGGTCGGCAGCTTAGGGGGAGATACGCAGTATTTT.

CDR3 nucleotides: TGCGCCAGCAGCGTCCTAGCGGAGGGGACCTACAATGAGCAGTTCTTC. Its protein is CASSVLAEGTYNEQFF. V is TRBV5-1 and J is TRBJ2-1, with 7 bases fitting TRBD2. The V segment lost 4 bases and the J segment 2 bases; nucleotides outside the gene matches: 9. Germline CDR1 SGHRS, CDR2 YFSETQ. The CDR3 spans 16 residues.

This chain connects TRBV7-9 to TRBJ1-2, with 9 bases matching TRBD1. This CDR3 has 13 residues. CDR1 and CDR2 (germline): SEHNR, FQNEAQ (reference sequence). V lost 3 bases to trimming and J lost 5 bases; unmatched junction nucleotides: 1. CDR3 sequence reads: CASSLGQGYGYTF. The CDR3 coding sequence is TGTGCCAGCAGCTTGGGACAGGGATATGGCTACACCTTC. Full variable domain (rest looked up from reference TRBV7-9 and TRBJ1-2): DTGVSQNPRHKITKRGQNVTFRCDPISEHNRLYWYRQTLGQGPEFLTYFQNEAQLEKSRLLSDRFSAERPKGSFSTLEIQRTEQGDSAMYLCASSLGQGYGYTFGSGTRLTVV.

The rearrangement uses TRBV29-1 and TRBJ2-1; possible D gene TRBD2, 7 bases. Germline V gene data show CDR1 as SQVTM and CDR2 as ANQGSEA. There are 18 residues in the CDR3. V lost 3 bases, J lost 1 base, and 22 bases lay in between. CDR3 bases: TGCAGCGTTGAGTTTAGCTTCGGGGGGCGGTCTTCCTACAATGAGCAGTTCTTC. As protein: CSVEFSFGGRSSYNEQFF.

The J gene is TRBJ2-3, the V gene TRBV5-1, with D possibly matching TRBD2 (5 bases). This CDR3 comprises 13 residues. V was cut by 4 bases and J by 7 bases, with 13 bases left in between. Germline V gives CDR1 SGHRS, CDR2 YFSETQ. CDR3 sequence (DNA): TGCGCCAGCAGCCCTAGCCCTGAGAATACGCAGTATTTT. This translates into CASSPSPENTQYF.

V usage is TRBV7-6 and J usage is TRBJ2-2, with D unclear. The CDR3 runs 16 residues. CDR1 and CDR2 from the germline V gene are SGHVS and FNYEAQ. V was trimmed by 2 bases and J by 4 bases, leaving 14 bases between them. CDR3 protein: CASSLLGAGGTGELFF. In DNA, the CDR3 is TGTGCCAGCAGCTTATTAGGCGCCGGCGGCACCGGGGAGCTGTTTTTT.